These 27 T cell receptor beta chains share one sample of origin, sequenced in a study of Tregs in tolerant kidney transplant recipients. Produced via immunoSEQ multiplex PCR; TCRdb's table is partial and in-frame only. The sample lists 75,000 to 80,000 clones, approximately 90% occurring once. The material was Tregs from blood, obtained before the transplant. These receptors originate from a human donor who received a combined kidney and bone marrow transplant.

The DNA of the CDR3 is TGTGCCAGCAGTTACTTGTCCGAGGGGTACAACAATGAGCAGTTCTTC. It translates to CASSYLSEGYNNEQFF. This chain connects TRBV6-5 to TRBJ2-1; D assignment may be TRBD1 or TRBD2 (5 bases each). Germline V gene sequence: CDR1 MNHEY, CDR2 SVGAGI. This CDR3 has 16 residues. V lost 1 base, J lost 5 bases, and 15 bases lay in between.

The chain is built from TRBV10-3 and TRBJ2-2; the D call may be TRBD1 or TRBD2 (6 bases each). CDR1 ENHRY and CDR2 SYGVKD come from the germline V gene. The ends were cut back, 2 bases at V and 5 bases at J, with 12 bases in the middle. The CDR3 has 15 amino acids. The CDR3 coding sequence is TGTGCCATCAGTGAGAGCAGGGGAGGAACCGGGGAGCTGTTTTTT. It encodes CAISESRGGTGELFF.

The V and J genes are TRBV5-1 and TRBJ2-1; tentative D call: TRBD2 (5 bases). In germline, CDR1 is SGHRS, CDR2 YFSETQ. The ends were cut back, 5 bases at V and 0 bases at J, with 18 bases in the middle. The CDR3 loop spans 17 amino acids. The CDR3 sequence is CASRDSRNDLSYNEQFF. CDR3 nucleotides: TGCGCCAGCAGGGACTCGAGAAACGACCTCTCCTACAATGAGCAGTTCTTC.

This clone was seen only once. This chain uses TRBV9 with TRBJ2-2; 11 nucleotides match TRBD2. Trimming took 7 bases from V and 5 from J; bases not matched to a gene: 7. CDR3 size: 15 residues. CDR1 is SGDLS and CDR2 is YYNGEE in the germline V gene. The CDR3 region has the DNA TGTGCCAGCCGGAGCCTAGCGGGAGGTACCGGGGAGCTGTTTTTT. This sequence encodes CASRSLAGGTGELFF.

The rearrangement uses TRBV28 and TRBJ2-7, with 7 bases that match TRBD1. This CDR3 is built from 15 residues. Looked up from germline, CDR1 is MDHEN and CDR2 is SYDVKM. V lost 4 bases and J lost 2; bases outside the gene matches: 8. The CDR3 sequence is CASSSSGTDPYEQYF. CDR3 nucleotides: TGTGCCAGCAGTTCCTCCGGGACAGATCCCTACGAGCAGTACTTC. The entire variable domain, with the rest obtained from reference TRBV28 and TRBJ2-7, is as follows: DVKVTQSSRYLVKRTGEKVFLECVQDMDHENMFWYRQDPGLGLRLIYFSYDVKMKEKGDIPEGYSVSREKKERFSLILESASTNQTSMYLCASSSSGTDPYEQYFGPGTRLTVT.

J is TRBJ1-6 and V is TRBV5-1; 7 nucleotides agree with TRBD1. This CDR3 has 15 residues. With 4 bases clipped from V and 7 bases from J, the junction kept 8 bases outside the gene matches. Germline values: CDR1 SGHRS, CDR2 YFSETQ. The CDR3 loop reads CASSPSEGANSPLHF. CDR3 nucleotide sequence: TGCGCCAGCAGCCCCTCAGAGGGGGCGAATTCACCCCTCCACTTT.

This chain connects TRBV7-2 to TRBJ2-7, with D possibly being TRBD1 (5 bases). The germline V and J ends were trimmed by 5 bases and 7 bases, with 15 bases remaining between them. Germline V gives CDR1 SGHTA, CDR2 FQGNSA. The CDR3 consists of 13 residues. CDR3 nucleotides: TGTGCCAGCAGCGACAGAGAAAGGCAGGAGCAGTACTTC. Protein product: CASSDRERQEQYF.

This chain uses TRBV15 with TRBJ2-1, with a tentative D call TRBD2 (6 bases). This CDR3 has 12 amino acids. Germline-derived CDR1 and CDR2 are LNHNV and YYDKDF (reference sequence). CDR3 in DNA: TGTGCGTCGGCGGAGGGTTACAATGAGCAGTTCTTC. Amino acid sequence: CASAEGYNEQFF.

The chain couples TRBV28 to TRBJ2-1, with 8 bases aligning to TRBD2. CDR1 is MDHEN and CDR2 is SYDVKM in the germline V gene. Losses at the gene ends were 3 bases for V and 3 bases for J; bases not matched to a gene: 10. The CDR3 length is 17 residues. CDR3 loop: CASSFTPGGRGYNEQFF. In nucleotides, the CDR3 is TGTGCCAGCAGTTTTACCCCGGGGGGGCGGGGCTACAATGAGCAGTTCTTC.

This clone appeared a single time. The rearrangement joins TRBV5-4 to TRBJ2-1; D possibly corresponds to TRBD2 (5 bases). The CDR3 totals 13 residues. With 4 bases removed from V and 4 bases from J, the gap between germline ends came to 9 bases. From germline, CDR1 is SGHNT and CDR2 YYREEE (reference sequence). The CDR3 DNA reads TGTGCCAGCAGCCAGACTACGTACAATGAGCAGTTCTTC. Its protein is CASSQTTYNEQFF.

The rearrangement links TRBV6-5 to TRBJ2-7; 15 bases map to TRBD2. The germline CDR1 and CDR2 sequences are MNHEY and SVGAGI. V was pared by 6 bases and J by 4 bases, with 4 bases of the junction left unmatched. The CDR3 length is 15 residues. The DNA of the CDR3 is TGTGCCAGCAGGTCCGGGACTAGCGGGAGGTACGAGCAGTACTTC. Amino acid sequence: CASRSGTSGRYEQYF.

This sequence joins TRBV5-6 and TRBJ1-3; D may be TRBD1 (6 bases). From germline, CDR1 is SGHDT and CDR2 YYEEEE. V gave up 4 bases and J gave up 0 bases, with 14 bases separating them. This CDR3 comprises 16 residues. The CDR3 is CASSPGTGNSGNTIYF. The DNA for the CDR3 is TGTGCCAGCAGCCCTGGTACAGGGAACTCTGGAAACACCATATATTTT.

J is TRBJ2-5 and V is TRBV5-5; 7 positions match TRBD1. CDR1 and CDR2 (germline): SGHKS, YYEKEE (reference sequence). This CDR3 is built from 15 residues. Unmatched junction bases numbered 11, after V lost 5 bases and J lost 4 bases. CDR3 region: CASRPVDRAGETQYF. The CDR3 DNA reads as TGTGCCAGCAGGCCAGTCGACAGGGCGGGAGAGACCCAGTACTTC.

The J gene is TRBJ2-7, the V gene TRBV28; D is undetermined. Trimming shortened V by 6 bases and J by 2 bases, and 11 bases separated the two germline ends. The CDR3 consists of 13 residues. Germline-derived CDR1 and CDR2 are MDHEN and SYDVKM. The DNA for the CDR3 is TGTGCCAGCAGCACCGAAGAGCCCTACGAGCAGTACTTC. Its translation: CASSTEEPYEQYF. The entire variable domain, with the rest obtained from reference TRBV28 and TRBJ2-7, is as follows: DVKVTQSSRYLVKRTGEKVFLECVQDMDHENMFWYRQDPGLGLRLIYFSYDVKMKEKGDIPEGYSVSREKKERFSLILESASTNQTSMYLCASSTEEPYEQYFGPGTRLTVT.

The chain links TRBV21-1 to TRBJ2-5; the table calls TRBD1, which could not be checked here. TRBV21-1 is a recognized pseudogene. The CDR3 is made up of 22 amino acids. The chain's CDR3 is CASSDRQGAPKDTWAGGETQYF. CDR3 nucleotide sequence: TGTGCCAGCAGCGACCGACAGGGGGCACCCAAAGATACGTGGGCGGGCGGGGAGACCCAGTACTTC.

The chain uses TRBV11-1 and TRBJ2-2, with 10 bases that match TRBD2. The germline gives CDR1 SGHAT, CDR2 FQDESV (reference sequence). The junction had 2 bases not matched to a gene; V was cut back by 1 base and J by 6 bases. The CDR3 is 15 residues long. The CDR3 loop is CASSLELAGAGELFF. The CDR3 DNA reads TGTGCCAGCAGCTTAGAGCTAGCGGGAGCCGGGGAGCTGTTTTTT. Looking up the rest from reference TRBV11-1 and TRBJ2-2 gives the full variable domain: EAEVAQSPRYKITEKSQAVAFWCDPISGHATLYWYRQILGQGPELLVQFQDESVVDDSQLPKDRFSAERLKGVDSTLKIQPAELGDSAMYLCASSLELAGAGELFFGEGSRLTVL.

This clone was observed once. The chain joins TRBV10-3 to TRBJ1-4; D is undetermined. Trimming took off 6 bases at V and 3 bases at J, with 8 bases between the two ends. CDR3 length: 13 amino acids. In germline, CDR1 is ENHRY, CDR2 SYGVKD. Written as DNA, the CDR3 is TGTGCCATCAGGGGGTCCGCTAATGAAAAACTGTTTTTT. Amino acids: CAIRGSANEKLFF.

The CDR3 coding sequence is TGTGCCAGCTCGCGCACAGCGGACGGAAACACCATATATTTT. Protein product: CASSRTADGNTIYF. The chain employs TRBV18 and TRBJ1-3; no clear D gene. The V end was cut by 6 bases, the J end by 4 bases, with 13 bases between. Germline assignment: CDR1 KGHSH and CDR2 LQKENI. The CDR3 length is 14 residues. Full variable domain (missing parts from reference TRBV18 and TRBJ1-3): NAGVMQNPRHLVRRRGQEARLRCSPMKGHSHVYWYRQLPEEGLKFMVYLQKENIIDESGMPKERFSAEFPKEGPSILRIQQVVRGDSAAYFCASSRTADGNTIYFGEGSWLTVV.

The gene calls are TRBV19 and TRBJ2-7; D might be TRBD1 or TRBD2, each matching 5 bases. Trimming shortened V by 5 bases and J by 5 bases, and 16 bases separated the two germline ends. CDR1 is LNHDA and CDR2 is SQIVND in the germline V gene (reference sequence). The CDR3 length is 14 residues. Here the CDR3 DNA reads TGTGCCAGTAGTCCTTACAGGAGGAAAGACGAGCAGTACTTC. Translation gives CASSPYRRKDEQYF.

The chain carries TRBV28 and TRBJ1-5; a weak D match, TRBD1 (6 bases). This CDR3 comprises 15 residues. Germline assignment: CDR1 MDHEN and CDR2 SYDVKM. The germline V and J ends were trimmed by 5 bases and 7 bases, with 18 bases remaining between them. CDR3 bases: TGTGCCAGCAGTACCCCCAAAGGGGGTCGGCAGCCCCAGCATTTT. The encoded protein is CASSTPKGGRQPQHF.

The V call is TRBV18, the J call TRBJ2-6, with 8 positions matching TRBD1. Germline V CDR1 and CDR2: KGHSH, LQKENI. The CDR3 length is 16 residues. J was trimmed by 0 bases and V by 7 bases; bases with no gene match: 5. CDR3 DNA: TGTGCCAGCTTGGGACAGGACAACTCTGGGGCCAACGTCCTGACTTTC. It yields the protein CASLGQDNSGANVLTF. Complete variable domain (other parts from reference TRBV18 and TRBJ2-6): NAGVMQNPRHLVRRRGQEARLRCSPMKGHSHVYWYRQLPEEGLKFMVYLQKENIIDESGMPKERFSAEFPKEGPSILRIQQVVRGDSAAYFCASLGQDNSGANVLTFGAGSRLTVL.

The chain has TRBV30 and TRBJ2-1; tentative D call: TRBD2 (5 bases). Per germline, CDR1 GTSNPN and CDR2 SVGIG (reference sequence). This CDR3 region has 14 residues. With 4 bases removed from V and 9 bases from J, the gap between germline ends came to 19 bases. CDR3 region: CAWTGRVPGSEQFF. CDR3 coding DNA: TGTGCCTGGACCGGGCGGGTACCAGGTAGTGAGCAGTTCTTC.

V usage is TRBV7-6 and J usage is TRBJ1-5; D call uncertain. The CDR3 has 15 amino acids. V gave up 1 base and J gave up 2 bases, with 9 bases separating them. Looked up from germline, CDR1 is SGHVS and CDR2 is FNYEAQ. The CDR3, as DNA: TGTGCCAGCAGCTTAGGACGTAGTGGCAATCAGCCCCAGCATTTT. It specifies CASSLGRSGNQPQHF.

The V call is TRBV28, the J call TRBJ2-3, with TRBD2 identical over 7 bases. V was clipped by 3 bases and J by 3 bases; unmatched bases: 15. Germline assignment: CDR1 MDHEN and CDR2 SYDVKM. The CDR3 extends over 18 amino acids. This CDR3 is CASSFSWREPLETDTQYF. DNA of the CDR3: TGTGCCAGCAGTTTTAGTTGGCGGGAGCCTCTCGAGACAGATACGCAGTATTTT.

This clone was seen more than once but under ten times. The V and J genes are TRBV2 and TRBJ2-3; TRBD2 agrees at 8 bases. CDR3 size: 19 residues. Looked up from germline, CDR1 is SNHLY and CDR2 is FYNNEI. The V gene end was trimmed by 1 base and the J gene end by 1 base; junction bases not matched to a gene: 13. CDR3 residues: CASSEEVTSAFGGTDTQYF. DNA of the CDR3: TGTGCCAGCAGTGAAGAGGTGACTAGCGCCTTTGGCGGCACAGATACGCAGTATTTT.

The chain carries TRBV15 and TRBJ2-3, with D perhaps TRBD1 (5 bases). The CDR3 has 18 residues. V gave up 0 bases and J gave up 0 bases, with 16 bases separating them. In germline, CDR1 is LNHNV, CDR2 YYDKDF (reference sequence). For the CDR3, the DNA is TGTGCCACCAGCAGAGAGGTAGGGGTAGCTGCTAGCACAGATACGCAGTATTTT. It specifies CATSREVGVAASTDTQYF.

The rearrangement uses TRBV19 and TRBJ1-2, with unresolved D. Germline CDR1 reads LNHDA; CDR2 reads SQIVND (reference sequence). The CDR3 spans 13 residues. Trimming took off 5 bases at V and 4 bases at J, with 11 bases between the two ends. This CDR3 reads CASSADKRYGYTF. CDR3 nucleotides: TGTGCCAGTAGTGCCGACAAACGCTATGGCTACACCTTC.